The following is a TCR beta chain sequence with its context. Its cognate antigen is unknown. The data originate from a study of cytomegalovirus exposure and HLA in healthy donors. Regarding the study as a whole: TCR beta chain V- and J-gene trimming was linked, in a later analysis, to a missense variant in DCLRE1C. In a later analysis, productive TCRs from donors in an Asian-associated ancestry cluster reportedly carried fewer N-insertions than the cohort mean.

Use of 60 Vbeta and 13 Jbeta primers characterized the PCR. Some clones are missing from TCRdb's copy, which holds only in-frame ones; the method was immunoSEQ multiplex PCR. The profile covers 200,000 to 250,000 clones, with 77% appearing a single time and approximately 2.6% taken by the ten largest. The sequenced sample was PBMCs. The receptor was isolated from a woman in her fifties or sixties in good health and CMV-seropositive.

As DNA, the CDR3 is TGTGCCAGCAGCTCACAGGGGTGGCAAGAGACCCAGTACTTC. This translates into CASSSQGWQETQYF. The rearrangement uses TRBV7-9 and TRBJ2-5, with 7 bases fitting TRBD1. Germline assignment: CDR1 SEHNR and CDR2 FQNEAQ (reference sequence). The CDR3 is 14 residues long. V lost 4 bases to trimming and J lost 2 bases; unmatched junction nucleotides: 4.